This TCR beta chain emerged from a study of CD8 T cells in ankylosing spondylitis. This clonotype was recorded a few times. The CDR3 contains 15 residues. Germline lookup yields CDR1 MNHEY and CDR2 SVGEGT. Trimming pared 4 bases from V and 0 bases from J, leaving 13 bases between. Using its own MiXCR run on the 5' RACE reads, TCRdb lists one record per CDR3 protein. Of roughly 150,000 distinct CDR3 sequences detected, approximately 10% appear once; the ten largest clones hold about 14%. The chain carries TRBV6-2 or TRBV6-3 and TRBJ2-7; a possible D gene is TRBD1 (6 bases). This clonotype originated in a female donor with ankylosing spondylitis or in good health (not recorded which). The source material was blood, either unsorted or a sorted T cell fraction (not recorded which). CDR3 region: CASSSSDRSSYEQYF. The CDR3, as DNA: TGTGCCAGCAGTTCCTCTGACAGGAGCTCCTACGAGCAGTACTTC.